This T cell receptor beta chain stems from a study of tumor-infiltrating lymphocytes in primary liver carcinoma (TCRdb year 2017). Study-level background: Of the five patients (three men and two women, aged 30 to 69 years), four had hepatocellular carcinoma and one had combined HCC and intrahepatic cholangiocarcinoma. The five patients had tumors of stage T1-T3 N0M0, with maximum diameters ranging from roughly 4.2 to 10 cm. Each sample produced about 3.5 to 7.13 million productive TCRbeta reads, and read depth showed no significant difference between tissue types. For each liver tumor, the study sampled five regions along with adjacent normal tissue and blood, and applied TCRbeta repertoire sequencing, expression microarrays and whole-exome sequencing. A total of about 35 specimens from 5 patients, comprising 25 or so tumor regions, 5 adjacent noncancerous liver tissues and 5 peripheral blood samples, were covered by TCRbeta repertoire sequencing. To link TCRbeta repertoire diversity with the local molecular phenotype, the approximately 23 tumor region samples were profiled using Agilent mRNA microarrays. Repertoires from technical replicates were highly reproducible, with mean shared-clone rates about 0.86 and correlation coefficients above 0.95.

A constant-region primer and ProtoScript II reverse transcriptase were used to reverse-transcribe TCRbeta-specific cDNA from roughly 480 ng total RNA. The TCRbeta libraries were prepared through three rounds of nested multiplex PCR following a slightly modified ARM-PCR procedure. Each of the first two PCR rounds ran for about 10 cycles using multiplex TRBV1-TRBV30 forward primers together with a Cbeta reverse primer. Sample barcodes and Illumina adapters were added in a final 25-cycle PCR using Deep VentR polymerase. Amplicons of 200-500 bp were gel-purified with a QIAquick gel extraction kit before sequencing. An Illumina HiSeq 2500 was used to sequence the TCRbeta amplicons, generating 250-bp paired-end reads. In the original analysis: Reads were quality-trimmed with Trimmomatic v0.33, and paired reads were merged with FLASH v1.2.11 to recover full CDR3 sequences. V, D and J germline segments were assigned to the rearranged TCRbeta sequences using MiGEC v1.2.1b. VDJtools v1.0.0 computed clonotype statistics and Shannon-Wiener diversity indices. To cut down on sampling bias, every analysis after diversity analysis relied on just the 250 most abundant clonotypes from each sample. The public sequencing data were trimmed at Q25 with fastp and processed into clonotypes with MiXCR by TCRdb, which kept only in-frame beta chains. Rows are unified per CDR3 protein, each entry keeping the most common DNA and genes. The V and J calls and clone size are TCRdb's, not the authors'. This sample has roughly 78,000 distinct CDR3 sequences in its table, and over 55% of those were observed once. The ten largest clonotypes hold about 13% of the sample.

Total RNA and DNA were co-extracted without cell sorting from around 20-30 mg of bulk tissue using the AllPrep DNA/RNA mini kit. Between late 2015 and March 2016, several patients in China with histopathologically diagnosed primary liver carcinoma had their tumors surgically resected. Patients had chronic HBV infection and were treatment-naive at sampling. Five spatially separated regions were sampled from each tumor: the superior, inferior, left-lateral and right-lateral poles, plus the tumor centre. According to histology, viable tumor cells made up more than 75% of every tumor sample. Pieces of fresh tumor and adjacent tissue were cut in half, with one half kept in RNAlater at -80 degrees C and the other half sent for histology. As regards this clonotype: It has no known antigen specificity. Relative to the germline gene, one junction end is altered; a read error may explain this.

Based on the germline V gene, the CDR1 and CDR2 sequences are MNHEY and SVGAGI. Measured from the cysteine to the phenylalanine, the CDR3 is 15 residues long. This entry keeps only the CDR3 DNA: 45 bases, framed from base 1. Beyond this particular receptor, the publication reports: Pairs of tumor regions showed greater repertoire overlap (mean 36%) than tumor-adjacent pairs (approximately 17%) or tumor-blood pairs (roughly 14%), which is consistent with antigen-driven expansion. The study included only four or five patients, and the authors note findings should be validated in a larger study. Bulk unsorted samples precluded comparing CD4+ and CD8+ T cell repertoires. Only about 8-25% of top clones were present in all five regions of a tumor, suggesting spatial heterogeneity of tumor-infiltrating T cells. The top 250 clones accounted for a significantly greater share of the repertoire in tumors than in blood (p = 0.039). Because sequencing covered only the TCR beta chain and unpaired alpha chains were not captured, true repertoire diversity is likely underestimated.

The receptor was isolated from a woman aged 55-70 years with primary liver carcinoma and hepatitis B virus infection. The sequencing input was liver tumor tissue from sampling region 4. The sample's cell subset or site label is to be understood as: tumor region T4, right-lateral pole. The sequence joins TRBV6-5 to TRBJ2-1; the D gene is possibly TRBD1, with 6 bases matching. The nucleotide sequence reads as follows: TGTGCCAGCAGTTACTATCAGGGGTCATACAATGAGCGGTTCTTC. This translates into CASSYYQGSYNERFF.